One T cell receptor (beta chain) is described in this entry. The read terminates 3 residues before the CDR3 end, so the remaining end is supplied by the germline J gene. This sample was taken from a study of T cells in women clearing cervical HPV infection. Looking at the study overall: Women with histologically confirmed HPV16-related CIN3 or worse, 2 with invasive cancer, served as cases.

Germline V gives CDR1 LNHDA, CDR2 SQIVND (reference sequence). J lost 1 base, V lost 4 bases, and 5 bases had no gene match. The CDR3 totals 16 residues. The repertoire was sequenced with immunoSEQ multiplex PCR; TCRdb's copy has only in-frame clones and lacks some. This sample's table has tens of thousands of clones. This receptor was taken from a woman aged 18 to 75 with a cervical HPV16 infection that either progressed to CIN3+ or cleared (not recorded which). The chain combines TRBV19 with TRBJ1-5; TRBD1 aligns across 9 bases. Input material: blood buffy coat. Here the CDR3 reads CASSTGQGTSNQPQHF. CDR3 DNA, as far as it was read: TGTGCCAGTAGTACGGGACAGGGTACGAGCAATCAGCCC.